This entry lists 18 T cell receptor beta chains sequenced from one sample in a study of T cell responses to AZD1222 COVID-19 vaccine. TCRdb keeps only in-frame clones here, not all; method: immunoSEQ multiplex PCR. The data contain 75,000 to 100,000 clones, roughly 88% of them seen just once; the ten biggest clones take up approximately 25%. The source material was peripheral blood, sampled on day 0 of AZD1222 vaccination. The receptor source for this set is an adult in good health.

The rearrangement joins TRBV5-1 to TRBJ2-1; 8 positions agree with TRBD2. Unmatched junction bases numbered 7, after V lost 2 bases and J lost 6 bases. Germline V gives CDR1 SGHRS, CDR2 YFSETQ. This CDR3 is built from 15 residues. The CDR3 protein is CASSFDGTSLNEQFF. Here the CDR3 DNA reads TGCGCCAGCAGCTTCGACGGGACTAGTCTCAATGAGCAGTTCTTC.

The chain joins TRBV7-8 to TRBJ2-2; possible D gene TRBD1, 6 bases. Germline loops: CDR1 SGHVS, CDR2 FQNEAQ. This CDR3 region has 15 residues. Trimming removed 2 bases at V and 1 base at J, with 8 bases between. Here the CDR3 reads CASSLRTVNTGELFF. The CDR3 region has the DNA TGTGCCAGCAGCTTAAGGACAGTGAACACCGGGGAGCTGTTTTTT.

Details on this clone: Other nucleotide sequences in the sample specify the same CDR3. The rearrangement links TRBV9 to TRBJ2-5; 9 bases agree with TRBD2. This CDR3 comprises 14 residues. Germline lookup yields CDR1 SGDLS and CDR2 YYNGEE. Trimming took 0 bases from V and 5 from J; bases not matched to a gene: 2. The CDR3 nucleotides are TGTGCCAGCAGCGTAGTTAGCGGGAGCGAGACCCAGTACTTC. It codes for CASSVVSGSETQYF. The full variable domain, with the rest looked up from reference TRBV9 and TRBJ2-5, is DSGVTQTPKHLITATGQRVTLRCSPRSGDLSVYWYQQSLDQGLQFLIQYYNGEERAKGNILERFSAQQFPDLHSELNLSSLELGDSALYFCASSVVSGSETQYFGPGTRLLVL.

The chain combines TRBV29-1 with TRBJ2-3; D is unresolved. Germline values: CDR1 SQVTM, CDR2 ANQGSEA. The CDR3 contains 15 residues. Trimming stripped 5 bases from V and 1 base from J, with 16 bases between. The CDR3 DNA reads TGCAGCGTTACCCCGTTCGAGAGACGCACAGATACGCAGTATTTT. This gives the protein CSVTPFERRTDTQYF.

The chain carries TRBV28 and TRBJ2-7; D remains ambiguous. The CDR3 runs to 12 residues. Trimming stripped 2 bases from V and 7 bases from J, with 9 bases between. Germline V gene sequence: CDR1 MDHEN, CDR2 SYDVKM. As DNA, the CDR3 is TGTGCCAGCAGTTTAACTGCACGTGAGCAGTACTTC. Translating gives CASSLTAREQYF.

This clone was recorded a few times. The chain is built from TRBV28 and TRBJ1-2; tentative D call: TRBD1 (6 bases). Germline V gives CDR1 MDHEN, CDR2 SYDVKM. Trimming removed 6 bases at V and 7 bases at J, with 15 bases between. The CDR3 length is 13 residues. DNA for the CDR3: TGTGCCAGCAGATCTAGCAGGGGAACTGGCTACACCTTC. Its translation: CASRSSRGTGYTF.

This clone was picked up a small number of times. The chain combines TRBV19 with TRBJ2-1; TRBD1 matches at 7 bases. The CDR3 sequence is 15 residues long. Germline-derived CDR1 and CDR2 are LNHDA and SQIVND (reference sequence). Trimming took 5 bases from V and 0 from J; bases not matched to a gene: 4. CDR3 residues: CASSQDRSSYNEQFF. The DNA for the CDR3 is TGTGCCAGTAGTCAGGACAGGAGCTCCTACAATGAGCAGTTCTTC.

The chain joins TRBV4-1 to TRBJ2-1, with no clear D. This CDR3 contains 14 residues. Trimming cost V 1 base and J 4 bases, with 8 bases left between them. Germline CDR1 MGHRA, CDR2 YSYEKL. CDR3 DNA: TGCGCCAGCAGCCAAGCGGCCACATACAATGAGCAGTTCTTC. Amino acid sequence: CASSQAATYNEQFF.

CDR3: CASSPFRDEQFF. Written as DNA, the CDR3 is TGTGCCAGTAGTCCCTTTCGGGATGAGCAGTTCTTC. The chain is built from TRBV19 and TRBJ2-1; D gene ambiguous. This CDR3 is 12 amino acids long. Per the germline V gene, CDR1 is LNHDA and CDR2 is SQIVND (reference sequence). Trimming pared 5 bases from V and 8 bases from J, leaving 10 bases between.

This chain joins TRBV6-4 and TRBJ2-1; D is undetermined. V was clipped by 2 bases and J by 0 bases, with 8 bases between them. The CDR3 sequence is 15 residues long. Germline V lookup: CDR1 MRHNA, CDR2 SNTAGT. CDR3 sequence: CASSDNPSSYNEQFF. The DNA for the CDR3 is TGTGCCAGCAGTGACAATCCTAGCTCCTACAATGAGCAGTTCTTC.

In this sample, this clone turned up once. The chain recombines TRBV7-2 with TRBJ1-2; perhaps TRBD1 as D (6 bases). Germline lookup yields CDR1 SGHTA and CDR2 FQGNSA. The CDR3 is 14 residues long. With 3 bases removed from V and 8 bases from J, the gap between germline ends came to 16 bases. In DNA form, the CDR3 reads TGTGCCAGCAGCTTTCCAGGGGAGCTGCGGGGCTACACCTTC. Encoded protein: CASSFPGELRGYTF.

The chain couples TRBV7-3 to TRBJ2-3; a weak D match, TRBD1 (6 bases). There are 14 residues in the CDR3. The ends were cut back, 5 bases at V and 2 bases at J, with 11 bases in the middle. Germline values: CDR1 SGHTA, CDR2 FQGTGA. This chain's CDR3 is CASSPGTITDTQYF. The CDR3 nucleotides are TGTGCCAGCAGCCCCGGGACAATCACAGATACGCAGTATTTT.

The chain's CDR3 is CASARVYYEQYF. The CDR3, as DNA: TGTGCCAGCGCCCGGGTGTACTACGAGCAGTACTTC. V is TRBV28 and J is TRBJ2-7, with unresolved D. V lost 8 bases and J lost 3, with 11 bases in between. The CDR3 extends over 12 amino acids. The germline CDR1 and CDR2 sequences are MDHEN and SYDVKM. The full variable domain, rest sourced from reference TRBV28 and TRBJ2-7, is DVKVTQSSRYLVKRTGEKVFLECVQDMDHENMFWYRQDPGLGLRLIYFSYDVKMKEKGDIPEGYSVSREKKERFSLILESASTNQTSMYLCASARVYYEQYFGPGTRLTVT.

CDR3 DNA sequence: TGTGCCAGCAGCTTGGGACGGGTCCCAGGGAATGAGCAGTTCTTC. Translated: CASSLGRVPGNEQFF. The chain recombines TRBV11-2 with TRBJ2-1; either TRBD1 or TRBD2 may supply D (5 bases each). V lost 3 bases, J lost 7 bases, and 16 bases lay in between. The CDR3 is 15 residues long. Germline V CDR1 and CDR2: SGHAT, FQNNGV.

This chain uses TRBV6-1 with TRBJ2-1; perhaps TRBD2 as D (6 bases). With 0 bases removed from V and 4 bases from J, the gap between germline ends came to 16 bases. CDR3 length equals 17 residues. Per germline, CDR1 MNHNS and CDR2 SASEGT. In nucleotides, the CDR3 is TGTGCCAGCAGTGAAGCGCTGTGGGAGGCCCTATACAATGAGCAGTTCTTC. Translated: CASSEALWEALYNEQFF.

The gene calls are TRBV5-6 and TRBJ2-4; possible D gene TRBD2, 6 bases. CDR1 and CDR2 from the germline V gene are SGHDT and YYEEEE. This CDR3 comprises 14 residues. Trimming stripped 0 bases from V and 8 bases from J, with 12 bases between. CDR3 sequence: CASSLGRRGDIQYF. The CDR3 DNA reads TGTGCCAGCAGCTTGGGGCGGAGGGGCGACATTCAGTACTTC.

J is TRBJ2-2 and V is TRBV12-3 or TRBV12-4; D not certain. The CDR3 sequence is 13 residues long. V was trimmed by 8 bases and J by 1 base, leaving 8 bases between them. The CDR3 spells CASRGVNTGELFF. CDR3 nucleotides: TGTGCCAGCCGTGGCGTGAACACCGGGGAGCTGTTTTTT.

This clone was counted a single time. The genes are TRBV2 and TRBJ2-5, with D hard to call. V was clipped by 4 bases and J by 2 bases, with 2 bases between them. Germline CDR1 and CDR2: SNHLY and FYNNEI. The CDR3 runs to 11 residues. CDR3 region: CASSGQETQYF. In DNA, the CDR3 is TGTGCCAGCAGTGGGCAAGAGACCCAGTACTTC.